The source of this T cell receptor (beta chain) is a study of vaccination and CD4 T cells after COVID-19. Cultured CD4+ T cells had their DNA profiled by the Oncomine TCR Beta short-read assay. One entry per CDR3 protein results from TCRdb running MiXCR on the PCR reads. Among about 17,000 distinct CDR3 sequences, around 53% were seen once, and the ten largest hold more than 9.5%. Regarding this clonotype: The antigen is not known.

Treatment given: roughly 10-day PBMC culture with coronavirus spike peptide pools or control peptides (ViraFEST assay). CDR1 ENHRY and CDR2 SYGVKD come from the germline V gene. The V end was cut by 3 bases, the J end by 6 bases, with 8 bases between. The CDR3 has 13 amino acids. The sequencing input was CD4+ T cells from blood, cultured in vitro. The rearrangement links TRBV10-3 to TRBJ2-2, with D unclear. This receptor was obtained from a human donor who had recovered from COVID-19. The CDR3 protein is CAISETGSGELFF. CDR3 coding DNA: TGTGCCATCAGTGAAACCGGGTCCGGGGAGCTGTTTTTT.